Shown below are 15 T cell receptor beta chains from a single sample sequenced in a study of blood T cell repertoires in COVID-19. Profiling relied on immunoSEQ multiplex PCR, and the TCRdb table lists in-frame clones only, not all of them. Among around 250,000 clones listed, around four fifths were seen once. The material sequenced was PBMCs or T cells enriched from blood (not recorded which). These receptors were taken from a man in his forties who had recovered from COVID-19.

The gene calls are TRBV7-2 and TRBJ2-1; 9 nucleotides align to TRBD1. CDR1 SGHTA and CDR2 FQGNSA come from the germline V gene. The CDR3 loop spans 16 amino acids. Trimming at V came to 5 bases and at J to 7 bases, leaving 12 bases not matched to a gene. CDR3 nucleotides: TGTGCCAGCAGCCCCGACCCACAGGGGGCAAGAAATGAGCAGTTCTTC. Amino acids: CASSPDPQGARNEQFF.

The gene calls are TRBV4-3 and TRBJ1-3; D not certain. V dropped 1 base and J dropped 3 bases, with 7 bases sitting between them. CDR1 is LGHNA and CDR2 is YSLEER in the germline V gene. The CDR3 length is 14 residues. The CDR3 nucleotides read TGCGCCAGCAGCCAAGTCCTTGTTGGAAACACCATATATTTT. Translated, it gives CASSQVLVGNTIYF.

This chain uses TRBV9 with TRBJ2-1; perhaps TRBD2 as D (10 bases). The germline V gene has CDR1 SGDLS and CDR2 YYNGEE. The CDR3 runs to 21 residues. V gave up 3 bases and J gave up 10 bases, with 38 bases separating them. CDR3 residues: CASSGNPSGQGRLAGAWEQFF. The CDR3 region has the DNA TGTGCCAGCAGCGGCAATCCCTCGGGACAGGGTAGGCTAGCGGGAGCTTGGGAGCAGTTCTTC.

This clone was counted between two and nine times. This chain uses TRBV5-6 with TRBJ2-7; TRBD2 agrees at 9 bases. Germline CDR1 SGHDT, CDR2 YYEEEE. This CDR3 region has 17 residues. The V gene end was trimmed by 3 bases and the J gene end by 5 bases; junction bases not matched to a gene: 15. CDR3 loop: CASSSGGLAGGPHEQYF. The CDR3 bases are TGTGCCAGCAGCTCCGGAGGCCTCGCGGGAGGGCCCCACGAGCAGTACTTC.

This clone has only a few counts. The J gene is TRBJ2-1, the V gene TRBV6-1, with 7 bases identical to TRBD2. This CDR3 contains 16 residues. After removal of 0 bases from V and 1 base from J, the junction contained 3 bases not matched to a gene. Germline CDR1 MNHNS, CDR2 SASEGT. The CDR3 nucleotides are TGTGCCAGCAGTGAAGCGGGACTAATTTCCTACAATGAGCAGTTCTTC. This encodes CASSEAGLISYNEQFF.

On this clone: Other DNA sequences within the sample encode an identical CDR3. The gene calls are TRBV9 and TRBJ1-5; tentatively, D is TRBD1 (5 bases). Between the trimmed V and J ends, which lost 4 bases and 4 bases, there was a span of 9 bases. CDR3 size: 13 residues. CDR1 and CDR2 from the germline V gene are SGDLS and YYNGEE. The CDR3 sequence is CASSPSGNQPQHF. CDR3 bases: TGTGCCAGCAGCCCTTCAGGGAATCAGCCCCAGCATTTT.

This chain uses TRBV3-1 (or the pseudogene TRBV3-2) with TRBJ1-1; D is ambiguous. The CDR3 contains 13 residues. CDR1 and CDR2 (germline): LGHDT, YNNKEL (reference sequence). Deletions cut 1 base from V and 0 bases from J, with 3 bases between. CDR3 region: CASSQAVNTEAFF. The CDR3 nucleotides are TGTGCCAGCAGCCAAGCTGTGAACACTGAAGCTTTCTTT.

J is TRBJ2-7 and V is TRBV6-1; 11 bases align to TRBD2. J lost 6 bases, V lost 1 base, and 8 bases had no gene match. Germline CDR1 is MNHNS and CDR2 is SASEGT. There are 16 residues in the CDR3. In DNA form, the CDR3 reads TGTGCCAGCAGTGAAGATGTAGCGGGAGGGCCGGGCGAGCAGTACTTC. Amino acids: CASSEDVAGGPGEQYF.

Turning to this clone: Additional DNA sequences in this sample encode the identical CDR3. V and J are TRBV4-2 and TRBJ2-5; 11 nucleotides line up with TRBD2. Germline values: CDR1 LGHNA, CDR2 YNFKEQ. The CDR3 has 16 residues. V was clipped by 2 bases and J by 5 bases; unmatched bases: 7. This CDR3 is CASSQPGLAGGETQYF. The CDR3 bases are TGTGCCAGCAGCCAACCCGGACTAGCGGGTGGGGAGACCCAGTACTTC.

CDR3 sequence: CASSDRVTETQYF. Here the CDR3 DNA reads TGTGCCAGCAGCGACAGGGTAACAGAGACCCAGTACTTC. The chain recombines TRBV7-2 with TRBJ2-5; 7 bases fit TRBD1. This CDR3 contains 13 residues. In germline, CDR1 is SGHTA, CDR2 FQGNSA. Losses at the gene ends were 5 bases for V and 4 bases for J; bases not matched to a gene: 4.

The chain recombines TRBV5-1 with TRBJ1-1; 7 bases match TRBD1. This CDR3 has 13 residues. Trimming at V came to 1 base and at J to 4 bases, leaving 1 base not matched to a gene. Per germline, CDR1 SGHRS and CDR2 YFSETQ. The CDR3 spells CASSLTGATEAFF. The CDR3 nucleotides are TGCGCCAGCAGCTTGACAGGGGCCACTGAAGCTTTCTTT.

The chain couples TRBV5-1 to TRBJ2-6, with D unresolved. The V end lost 2 bases, the J end lost 4 bases, and 10 bases lay between the germline ends. The CDR3 spans 15 residues. The V gene's germline CDR1 is SGHRS and CDR2 YFSETQ. Written as DNA, the CDR3 is TGCGCCAGCAGCTTTAAGCAGGCCGGGGCCAACGTCCTGACTTTC. This gives the protein CASSFKQAGANVLTF. Based on the CDR3 plus reference TRBV5-1 and TRBJ2-6, the full variable domain is KAGVTQTPRYLIKTRGQQVTLSCSPISGHRSVSWYQQTPGQGLQFLFEYFSETQRNKGNFPGRFSGRQFSNSRSEMNVSTLELGDSALYLCASSFKQAGANVLTFGAGSRLTVL.

The rearrangement links TRBV5-1 to TRBJ2-5; 10 bases map to TRBD1. CDR3 size: 16 residues. The germline V gene has CDR1 SGHRS and CDR2 YFSETQ. The ends lost 1 base at V and 4 bases at J; junction bases unmatched: 7. DNA for the CDR3: TGCGCCAGCAGCTTGACGGGACAGGGGATTGGAGAGACCCAGTACTTC. Protein sequence: CASSLTGQGIGETQYF. Using reference TRBV5-1 and TRBJ2-5 for the parts outside the CDR3, the full variable domain is KAGVTQTPRYLIKTRGQQVTLSCSPISGHRSVSWYQQTPGQGLQFLFEYFSETQRNKGNFPGRFSGRQFSNSRSEMNVSTLELGDSALYLCASSLTGQGIGETQYFGPGTRLLVL.

The chain uses TRBV7-9 and TRBJ1-6; TRBD1 agrees at 8 bases. V lost 4 bases to trimming and J lost 6 bases; unmatched junction nucleotides: 2. Germline loops: CDR1 SEHNR, CDR2 FQNEAQ (reference sequence). This CDR3 region has 14 residues. The CDR3 sequence is CASSYTGGNSPLHF. For the CDR3, the DNA is TGTGCCAGCAGCTATACAGGGGGTAATTCACCCCTCCACTTT.

The table lists this clone with a count of one. The chain has TRBV4-1 and TRBJ2-1, with a tentative D call TRBD2 (6 bases). Germline CDR1 MGHRA, CDR2 YSYEKL. This CDR3 spans 13 amino acids. The germline V and J ends were trimmed by 1 base and 7 bases, with 8 bases remaining between them. DNA of the CDR3: TGCGCCAGCAGCCAAGGCGGGATAAATGAGCAGTTCTTC. Translation: CASSQGGINEQFF.